One and the same sample provided the 23 T cell receptor beta chains below, sequenced in a study of blood T cell repertoires in COVID-19. Here immunoSEQ multiplex PCR was the method, and the copy in TCRdb shows in-frame clones only, minus some. This sample carries roughly 180,000 clones, around 79% of them seen once, and the ten largest clones take 9.5% to 11%. Sequencing used PBMCs or T cells enriched from blood (not recorded which). The receptors here all came from a man aged 50 or older who had recovered from COVID-19.

This clone occurred a few times. This chain uses TRBV4-1 with TRBJ1-4; D unclear. The V gene's germline CDR1 is MGHRA and CDR2 YSYEKL. CDR3 length equals 13 residues. Trimming pared 6 bases from V and 7 bases from J, leaving 12 bases between. DNA of the CDR3: TGCGCCAGCAGTTTTTTGACGGGTGAAAAACTGTTTTTT. It yields the protein CASSFLTGEKLFF.

The chain uses TRBV7-2 and TRBJ1-1; 8 nucleotides agree with TRBD1. Unmatched junction bases numbered 2, after V lost 4 bases and J lost 1 base. Germline assignment: CDR1 SGHTA and CDR2 FQGNSA. This CDR3 is 14 amino acids long. The CDR3 DNA follows: TGTGCCAGCAGCTCAGGGACAGGGAACACTGAAGCTTTCTTT. This encodes CASSSGTGNTEAFF.

The CDR3 reads CASSLVPGGVNYGYTF. In nucleotides, the CDR3 is TGTGCCAGCAGCCTGGTGCCGGGAGGCGTGAACTATGGCTACACCTTC. The chain couples TRBV5-6 to TRBJ1-2; D remains ambiguous. With 4 bases removed from V and 2 bases from J, the gap between germline ends came to 18 bases. The CDR3 extends over 16 amino acids. Per germline, CDR1 SGHDT and CDR2 YYEEEE. Supplemented by reference TRBV5-6 and TRBJ1-2, the full variable domain reads DAGVTQSPTHLIKTRGQQVTLRCSPKSGHDTVSWYQQALGQGPQFIFQYYEEEERQRGNFPDRFSGHQFPNYSSELNVNALLLGDSALYLCASSLVPGGVNYGYTFGSGTRLTVV.

This sequence joins TRBV6-5 and TRBJ2-1, with 11 bases aligning to TRBD2. CDR1 is MNHEY and CDR2 is SVGAGI in the germline V gene. The V and J ends lost 5 bases and 0 bases, in that order; junction bases with no gene match: 0. This CDR3 is 15 amino acids long. DNA for the CDR3: TGTGCCAGCAGTACTAGCGGGAGCTCCTACAATGAGCAGTTCTTC. This codes for CASSTSGSSYNEQFF.

The chain combines TRBV2 with TRBJ2-1, with 10 nucleotides matching TRBD2. The germline gives CDR1 SNHLY, CDR2 FYNNEI. This CDR3 has 14 residues. V lost 7 bases, J lost 8 bases, and 8 bases stayed unmatched. For the CDR3, the DNA is TGTGCCAGCATTCCTAGCGGGAGTTCCTATGAGCAGTTCTTC. The encoded protein is CASIPSGSSYEQFF.

The chain carries TRBV5-4 and TRBJ1-3; 7 bases agree with TRBD1. The CDR3 has 14 amino acids. With 4 bases clipped from V and 7 bases from J, the junction kept 8 bases outside the gene matches. CDR1 is SGHNT, CDR2 YYREEE, per germline (reference sequence). The CDR3 DNA sequence: TGTGCCAGCAGCCTGGGGACAGCCCGGAACACCATATATTTT. It is translated as CASSLGTARNTIYF.

The table lists this clone with a few counts. Other DNA sequences in the sample encode the same CDR3. The gene calls are TRBV2 and TRBJ2-1, with D perhaps matching TRBD1 (6 bases). Trimming pared 6 bases from V and 0 bases from J, leaving 6 bases between. Germline values: CDR1 SNHLY, CDR2 FYNNEI. This CDR3 region has 13 residues. Here the CDR3 reads CASRDSSYNEQFF. Here the CDR3 DNA reads TGTGCCAGCAGGGACAGCTCCTACAATGAGCAGTTCTTC.

The chain couples TRBV12-3 or TRBV12-4 to TRBJ1-1, with no clear D. V dropped 6 bases and J dropped 6 bases, with 14 bases sitting between them. The CDR3 is made up of 13 amino acids. CDR3 nucleotide sequence: TGTGCCAGCAGAAAATCAGACACCTCTGAAGCTTTCTTT. It encodes CASRKSDTSEAFF.

The CDR3 sequence is CASCPLVYNEQFF. Written as DNA, the CDR3 is TGTGCCAGCTGTCCCCTAGTGTACAATGAGCAGTTCTTC. J is TRBJ2-1 and V is TRBV28, with no clear D. CDR3 size: 13 residues. The V end lost 8 bases, the J end lost 4 bases, and 12 bases lay between the germline ends. Germline loops: CDR1 MDHEN, CDR2 SYDVKM.

V and J are TRBV18 and TRBJ1-5, with no clear D. Germline loops: CDR1 KGHSH, CDR2 LQKENI. The CDR3 extends over 15 amino acids. Between the trimmed V and J ends, which lost 3 bases and 4 bases, there was a span of 13 bases. The CDR3 DNA is TGTGCCAGCTCACCCTGGACGGTAGCGAATCAGCCCCAGCATTTT. It encodes CASSPWTVANQPQHF.

On this clone: The same CDR3 is also encoded by other DNA sequences in this sample. The chain joins TRBV5-1 to TRBJ1-2; TRBD1 agrees at 10 bases. This CDR3 is 14 amino acids long. The junction had 3 bases not matched to a gene; V was cut back by 2 bases and J by 5 bases. The germline V gene encodes CDR1 SGHRS and CDR2 YFSETQ. In nucleotides, the CDR3 is TGCGCCAGCAGCTTAGGGACAGGGGATTATGGCTACACCTTC. Encoded protein: CASSLGTGDYGYTF.

The chain couples TRBV6-5 to TRBJ1-2; 7 bases line up with TRBD1. Per germline, CDR1 MNHEY and CDR2 SVGAGI. The CDR3 sequence is 12 residues long. Unmatched junction bases numbered 3, after V lost 2 bases and J lost 9 bases. Here the CDR3 reads CASSYDRDCYTF. For the CDR3, the DNA is TGTGCCAGCAGTTACGACAGGGATTGCTACACCTTC.

The V and J genes are TRBV27 and TRBJ1-6; TRBD1 agrees at 7 bases. The CDR3 covers 15 residues. Unmatched junction bases numbered 6, after V lost 5 bases and J lost 5 bases. From germline, CDR1 is MNHEY and CDR2 SMNVEV (reference sequence). CDR3: CASSDLTGDNSPLHF. The CDR3 DNA reads as TGTGCCAGCAGTGACCTAACAGGGGATAATTCACCCCTCCACTTT.

The genes are TRBV5-6 and TRBJ2-6; perhaps TRBD2 as D (6 bases). CDR3 length: 15 amino acids. Germline V gives CDR1 SGHDT, CDR2 YYEEEE. With 4 bases removed from V and 1 base from J, the gap between germline ends came to 9 bases. The CDR3 protein is CASSPGGSGANVLTF. The CDR3 nucleotides read TGTGCCAGCAGCCCCGGGGGATCTGGGGCCAACGTCCTGACTTTC.

The chain recombines TRBV5-1 with TRBJ1-5, with D hard to call. V dropped 0 bases and J dropped 5 bases, with 9 bases sitting between them. The CDR3 length is 14 residues. Germline V gene sequence: CDR1 SGHRS, CDR2 YFSETQ. This chain's CDR3 is CASSLDAGDQPQHF. The CDR3 nucleotides read TGCGCCAGCAGCTTGGATGCCGGGGATCAGCCCCAGCATTTT.

The chain carries TRBV2 and TRBJ1-2; D may be TRBD1 (6 bases). The CDR3 covers 14 residues. Per germline, CDR1 SNHLY and CDR2 FYNNEI. Trimming removed 1 base at V and 8 bases at J, with 14 bases between. The CDR3 sequence is CASSEVGGRKGYTF. The DNA for the CDR3 is TGTGCCAGCAGTGAAGTCGGGGGGCGTAAAGGCTACACCTTC.

In DNA form, the CDR3 reads TGCAGTGCTAGTCGGGGGGGCAGGGATACACTCTATGGCTACACCTTC. Residues: CSASRGGRDTLYGYTF. The J gene is TRBJ1-2, the V gene TRBV20-1, with D possibly TRBD1 on 6 matching bases. CDR3 length equals 16 residues. Trimming stripped 3 bases from V and 4 bases from J, with 21 bases between. Germline V gene data show CDR1 as DFQATT and CDR2 as SNEGSKA (reference sequence).

This clone was recorded a few times. CDR3 in DNA: TGTGCCAGCAGCTTTGGAGGATCCGGAAACACCATATATTTT. Amino acid sequence: CASSFGGSGNTIYF. This chain uses TRBV7-9 with TRBJ1-3; D is unclear. This CDR3 contains 14 residues. With 3 bases removed from V and 4 bases from J, the gap between germline ends came to 10 bases. Per germline, CDR1 SEHNR and CDR2 FQNEAQ (reference sequence).

The rearrangement links TRBV18 to TRBJ2-7; a weak D match, TRBD2 (5 bases). This CDR3 contains 12 residues. V lost 2 bases and J 7 bases, leaving 9 bases between the germline ends. CDR1 is KGHSH, CDR2 LQKENI, per germline. DNA of the CDR3: TGTGCCAGCTCACCAGAGGGTTGGGAGCAGTACTTC. It is translated as CASSPEGWEQYF.

This chain links TRBV9 with TRBJ2-5; possible D gene TRBD2, 6 bases. V shed 0 bases and J shed 2 bases, with 17 bases lying between them. This CDR3 is 17 amino acids long. Germline V gives CDR1 SGDLS, CDR2 YYNGEE. The CDR3 nucleotides are TGTGCCAGCAGCGTAGGAAAGCGGGTGGGAAGGCAAGAGACCCAGTACTTC. This encodes CASSVGKRVGRQETQYF. The full variable domain, rest sourced from reference TRBV9 and TRBJ2-5, is DSGVTQTPKHLITATGQRVTLRCSPRSGDLSVYWYQQSLDQGLQFLIQYYNGEERAKGNILERFSAQQFPDLHSELNLSSLELGDSALYFCASSVGKRVGRQETQYFGPGTRLLVL.

The chain employs TRBV28 and TRBJ1-3; tentatively, D is TRBD1 (5 bases). V lost 6 bases and J 0 bases, leaving 12 bases between the germline ends. Germline CDR1 MDHEN, CDR2 SYDVKM. The CDR3 contains 15 residues. As DNA, the CDR3 is TGTGCCAGCAGCGCTACAGGTTACTCTGGAAACACCATATATTTT. The encoded protein is CASSATGYSGNTIYF. Full variable domain (missing parts from reference TRBV28 and TRBJ1-3): DVKVTQSSRYLVKRTGEKVFLECVQDMDHENMFWYRQDPGLGLRLIYFSYDVKMKEKGDIPEGYSVSREKKERFSLILESASTNQTSMYLCASSATGYSGNTIYFGEGSWLTVV.

The chain couples TRBV24-1 to TRBJ1-5; a weak D match, TRBD1 (5 bases). Germline V gene lookup returns CDR1 KGHDR and CDR2 SFDVKD. Trimming left V 5 bases short and J 0 bases short, with 7 bases between. CDR3 length equals 14 residues. The CDR3 loop reads CATSGQYSNQPQHF. The CDR3 DNA follows: TGTGCCACCAGTGGACAGTATAGCAATCAGCCCCAGCATTTT.

A few counts support this clone. V usage is TRBV13 and J usage is TRBJ2-3; TRBD1 matches at 12 bases. The germline gives CDR1 PRHDT, CDR2 FYEKMQ (reference sequence). V trimming: 7 bases; J trimming: 4 bases; junction bases outside the gene matches: 6. The CDR3 is made up of 15 amino acids. As DNA, the CDR3 is TGTGCCAGCACCTCTGGGACAGGGGGCCCAGATACGCAGTATTTT. Its translation is CASTSGTGGPDTQYF.